This T cell receptor (beta chain) emerged from a study of patients and donors after allogeneic stem cell transplantation. TCRdb analysed the RT-PCR reads with MiXCR anew, one entry per CDR3 protein. Here the sample spans 920,000 or so distinct CDR3 sequences, 18% being singletons. Sequencing used blood, either unsorted or a sorted T cell fraction (not recorded which). The sequence was collected from a human donor who was either an allogeneic HSCT recipient or a stem cell or donor lymphocyte infusion donor (not recorded which). It is not recorded whose cells these are; they may come from a transplant donor.

CDR3 coding DNA: TGCAGTGCTATCGAACTAGCGGGAAGAGGCAATGAGCAGTTCTTC. Translating it yields CSAIELAGRGNEQFF. V and J are TRBV20-1 and TRBJ2-1, with 10 positions matching TRBD2. The V segment lost 4 bases and the J segment 6 bases; nucleotides outside the gene matches: 9. This CDR3 comprises 15 residues. CDR1 is DFQATT and CDR2 is SNEGSKA in the germline V gene (reference sequence).